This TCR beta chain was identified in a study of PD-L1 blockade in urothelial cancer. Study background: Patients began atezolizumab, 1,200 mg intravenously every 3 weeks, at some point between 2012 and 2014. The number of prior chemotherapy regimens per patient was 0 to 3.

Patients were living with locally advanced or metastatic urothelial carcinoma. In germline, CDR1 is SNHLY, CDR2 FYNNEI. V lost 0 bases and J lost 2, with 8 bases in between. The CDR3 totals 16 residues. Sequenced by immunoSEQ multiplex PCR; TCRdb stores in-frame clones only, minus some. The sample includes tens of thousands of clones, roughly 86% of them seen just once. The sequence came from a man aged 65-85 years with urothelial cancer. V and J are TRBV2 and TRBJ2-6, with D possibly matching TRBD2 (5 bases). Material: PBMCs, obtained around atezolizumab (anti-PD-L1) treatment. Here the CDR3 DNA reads TGTGCCAGCAGTGAAGCGCGGACTCCTGGGGCCAACGTCCTGACTTTC. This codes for CASSEARTPGANVLTF.